These 16 T cell receptor beta chains share one sample of origin, sequenced in a study of cytomegalovirus exposure and HLA in healthy donors. The PCR had 60 Vbeta and 13 Jbeta primers. The method was immunoSEQ multiplex PCR; TCRdb's version includes in-frame clones alone and lacks a portion of them. The sample holds around 140,000 clones. The sequencing sample was made of PBMCs. These receptors were obtained from a woman aged 50 to 65 in good health and CMV-seronegative.

The chain links TRBV4-1 to TRBJ1-4; TRBD1 agrees at 8 bases. Trimming removed 4 bases from V and 4 bases from J; junction bases left unmatched: 5. This CDR3 is 15 amino acids long. Germline assignment: CDR1 MGHRA and CDR2 YSYEKL. The CDR3 coding sequence is TGCGCCAGCAGCCCTTGGACAGGGCTTAATGAAAAACTGTTTTTT. Encoded protein: CASSPWTGLNEKLFF.

V usage is TRBV9 and J usage is TRBJ2-1; 8 bases are shared with TRBD1. Germline assignment: CDR1 SGDLS and CDR2 YYNGEE. This CDR3 region has 14 residues. The ends lost 4 bases at V and 5 bases at J; junction bases unmatched: 5. The CDR3 nucleotides are TGTGCCAGCAGCACGAGGACAGGGCACAATGAGCAGTTCTTC. It encodes CASSTRTGHNEQFF.

The chain uses TRBV5-1 and TRBJ2-1, with TRBD2 matching over 10 bases. J gave up 5 bases and V 1 base, and 6 bases lay outside the gene matches. The CDR3 is 16 residues long. Germline values: CDR1 SGHRS, CDR2 YFSETQ. CDR3 in amino acids: CASSLLSGRINNEQFF. For the CDR3, the DNA is TGCGCCAGCAGCTTGCTTAGCGGGAGGATTAACAATGAGCAGTTCTTC.

The V call is TRBV7-3, the J call TRBJ2-7; 11 positions match TRBD1. Trimming took 0 bases from V and 3 from J; bases not matched to a gene: 13. The germline V gene encodes CDR1 SGHTA and CDR2 FQGTGA. The CDR3 length is 19 residues. The CDR3 reads CASSLTGPTAGTGGYEQYF. CDR3 in DNA: TGTGCCAGCAGCTTAACCGGACCAACCGCCGGGACAGGGGGCTACGAGCAGTACTTC. The full variable domain, in which reference TRBV7-3 and TRBJ2-7 provide the parts outside the CDR3, is GAGVSQTPSNKVTEKGKYVELRCDPISGHTALYWYRQSLGQGPEFLIYFQGTGAADDSGLPNDRFFAVRPEGSVSTLKIQRTERGDSAVYLCASSLTGPTAGTGGYEQYFGPGTRLTVT.

This chain links TRBV7-2 with TRBJ2-1; 8 bases match TRBD2. The trim removed 7 bases at V and 8 bases at J, leaving 10 bases unmatched. This CDR3 is built from 14 residues. Germline values: CDR1 SGHTA, CDR2 FQGNSA. CDR3 sequence reads: CASTRPGLDYEQFF. The DNA for the CDR3 is TGTGCCAGCACTCGACCGGGACTAGACTATGAGCAGTTCTTC.

As to this clone: The junction differs from germline at one of its ends, possibly a read error. The CDR3 protein is CAGSVPDRANSPLHF. CDR3 bases: TGTGCCGGGAGTGTACCCGACAGGGCTAATTCACCCCTCCACTTT. The chain employs TRBV30 and TRBJ1-6; TRBD1 aligns across 7 bases. Germline lookup yields CDR1 GTSNPN and CDR2 SVGIG (reference sequence). The CDR3 has 15 residues. The full variable domain, rest sourced from reference TRBV30 and TRBJ1-6, is SQTIHQWPATLVQPVGSPLSLECTVEGTSNPNLYWYRQAAGRGLQLLFYSVGIGQISSEVPQNLSASRPQDRQFILSSKKLLLSDSGFYLCAGSVPDRANSPLHFGNGTRLTVT.

The chain is built from TRBV4-2 and TRBJ2-2, with D perhaps matching TRBD2 (6 bases). The germline V gene encodes CDR1 LGHNA and CDR2 YNFKEQ. The ends were cut back, 3 bases at V and 0 bases at J, with 11 bases in the middle. The CDR3 totals 16 residues. The CDR3 region has the DNA TGTGCCAGCAGCCATCCTAGCGAGGCGAACACCGGGGAGCTGTTTTTT. Its protein is CASSHPSEANTGELFF.

This chain links TRBV9 with TRBJ2-3, with unresolved D. Germline assignment: CDR1 SGDLS and CDR2 YYNGEE. The CDR3 is 17 residues long. V gave up 0 bases and J gave up 0 bases, with 14 bases separating them. CDR3 region: CASSVAFRGTSTDTQYF. The CDR3 DNA is TGTGCCAGCAGCGTAGCCTTCAGAGGTACTAGCACAGATACGCAGTATTTT.

The chain combines TRBV4-1 with TRBJ2-5; no firm D call. V lost 4 bases, J lost 4 bases, and 10 bases lay in between. This CDR3 is 13 amino acids long. Germline V gene data show CDR1 as MGHRA and CDR2 as YSYEKL. CDR3: CASSPTLVETQYF. CDR3 sequence (DNA): TGCGCCAGCAGCCCCACATTGGTAGAGACCCAGTACTTC.

The V call is TRBV6-5, the J call TRBJ1-2; no clear D gene. Germline V gene lookup returns CDR1 MNHEY and CDR2 SVGAGI. CDR3 length equals 13 residues. V dropped 6 bases and J dropped 7 bases, with 15 bases sitting between them. The CDR3 bases are TGTGCCAGCAGCGCCGTCCCGGCGGGTGGCTACACCTTC. Translation gives CASSAVPAGGYTF.

The chain is built from TRBV27 and TRBJ1-1; 8 bases fit TRBD1. The CDR3 length is 15 residues. The V segment lost 5 bases and the J segment 2 bases; nucleotides outside the gene matches: 7. Germline loops: CDR1 MNHEY, CDR2 SMNVEV (reference sequence). The CDR3 region has the DNA TGTGCCAGCAGTCCGTATCAGGGGGCAAACACTGAAGCTTTCTTT. Translating it yields CASSPYQGANTEAFF.

The V and J genes are TRBV5-1 and TRBJ1-4; TRBD1 matches 9 bases. The CDR3 sequence is 15 residues long. Trimming took 0 bases from V and 5 from J; bases not matched to a gene: 2. CDR1 and CDR2 (germline): SGHRS, YFSETQ. CDR3 residues: CASSLVGTGNEKLFF. Here the CDR3 DNA reads TGCGCCAGCAGCTTGGTCGGGACAGGGAATGAAAAACTGTTTTTT.

The rearrangement uses TRBV4-2 and TRBJ2-3; TRBD2 matches 12 bases. Losses at the gene ends were 0 bases for V and 2 bases for J; bases not matched to a gene: 3. CDR1 and CDR2 (germline): LGHNA, YNFKEQ. The CDR3 is 17 amino acids. The DNA for the CDR3 is TGTGCCAGCAGCCAAGATGGACTAGCGGGGCTCACAGATACGCAGTATTTT. It encodes CASSQDGLAGLTDTQYF.

V and J are TRBV6-1 and TRBJ2-1; D ambiguous. V lost 7 bases and J 5 bases, leaving 15 bases between the germline ends. The germline gives CDR1 MNHNS, CDR2 SASEGT. This CDR3 has 14 residues. The DNA for the CDR3 is TGTGCCAGCAAAGAAGCCCCCCAGGACAATGAGCAGTTCTTC. Protein sequence: CASKEAPQDNEQFF.

This chain connects TRBV6-1 to TRBJ1-6; 7 nucleotides line up with TRBD1. The CDR3 spans 14 residues. V shed 6 bases, J shed 14 bases, and the junction held 13 bases outside the gene matches. CDR1 MNHNS and CDR2 SASEGT come from the germline V gene. This CDR3 reads CASSRTGLSSSLHF. The CDR3 region has the DNA TGTGCCAGCAGCCGGACAGGACTTTCCTCTTCCCTCCACTTT.

This chain joins TRBV7-9 and TRBJ2-7, with 10 bases that match TRBD1. CDR3 length equals 15 residues. V lost 7 bases, J lost 3 bases, and 9 bases stayed unmatched. Germline V gives CDR1 SEHNR, CDR2 FQNEAQ (reference sequence). The CDR3 region is CASTSGDRGVYEQYF. The CDR3 nucleotides are TGTGCCAGCACCTCTGGGGACAGGGGAGTCTACGAGCAGTACTTC.